This T cell receptor (beta chain) was captured by sequencing in a study of sequential checkpoint blockade in melanoma. Whole-study context: TCRβ was sequenced from DNA of some 89 pretreatment tumors. General study points: T-cell fraction and clonality followed PD-L1 and CD8+ counts, not mutational load. Patients with week-13 increases in T-cell fraction and clonality benefited about 30 times more often.

As for treatment: randomized to nivolumab then ipilimumab (arm A) or the reverse (arm B). Patients had received no earlier DNA-damaging chemotherapy. CDR1 SGHNT and CDR2 YENEEA come from the germline V gene. The ends were cut back, 8 bases at V and 2 bases at J, with 16 bases in the middle. The CDR3 is 16 amino acids. Using immunoSEQ multiplex PCR, the repertoire was profiled, and TCRdb retains in-frame clones only, with some absent. The sample shows 10,000 to 15,000 clones, under 25% of them seen only once. About this clone itself: The antigen is undetermined.

This receptor was obtained from a human donor with melanoma. The sample was tumor tissue (inferred from file names), taken from a patient given nivolumab and ipilimumab in sequence. The J gene is TRBJ2-6, the V gene TRBV11-3, with D possibly being TRBD2 (5 bases). The CDR3 loop reads CASGSGNLPGANVLTF. CDR3 in DNA: TGTGCCAGCGGATCCGGGAACTTGCCTGGGGCCAACGTCCTGACTTTC.